This T cell receptor (beta chain) emerged from a study of T-cell memory formation after mild COVID-19. As for the study in general: Among the donors, TCR clusters were largely specific to each donor. Study outcomes and limitations: Pre-infection memory held some responding clones, suggesting pre-existing cross-reactive T cells responded. Clonal second-wave expansions that peaked on day 37 had unconfirmed SARS-CoV-2 specificity. CM and EM subsets held most contracting CD4+ clones; EMRA held CD8+ ones.

Trimming cost V 5 bases and J 7 bases, with 18 bases left between them. Germline V gives CDR1 SEHNR, CDR2 FQNEAQ (reference sequence). The CDR3 is made up of 15 amino acids. TCRdb reanalysed the 5' RACE reads using MiXCR and keeps one entry per CDR3 protein. The sample lists approximately 340,000 distinct CDR3 sequences; 10% to 15% were seen once. As regards this clonotype: Its cognate antigen is unknown.

The receptor's source is a man younger than 35 who had mild COVID-19 (a few samples of this study predate the infection). Cell type and time point are not known. The sample comprised PBMCs or a T cell subset sorted from them (not recorded which). The chain combines TRBV7-9 with TRBJ2-1; D is possibly TRBD1 (7 bases). CDR3 in amino acids: CASSQGGQGRNEQFF. CDR3 coding DNA: TGTGCCAGCAGCCAGGGGGGTCAGGGGAGGAATGAGCAGTTCTTC.